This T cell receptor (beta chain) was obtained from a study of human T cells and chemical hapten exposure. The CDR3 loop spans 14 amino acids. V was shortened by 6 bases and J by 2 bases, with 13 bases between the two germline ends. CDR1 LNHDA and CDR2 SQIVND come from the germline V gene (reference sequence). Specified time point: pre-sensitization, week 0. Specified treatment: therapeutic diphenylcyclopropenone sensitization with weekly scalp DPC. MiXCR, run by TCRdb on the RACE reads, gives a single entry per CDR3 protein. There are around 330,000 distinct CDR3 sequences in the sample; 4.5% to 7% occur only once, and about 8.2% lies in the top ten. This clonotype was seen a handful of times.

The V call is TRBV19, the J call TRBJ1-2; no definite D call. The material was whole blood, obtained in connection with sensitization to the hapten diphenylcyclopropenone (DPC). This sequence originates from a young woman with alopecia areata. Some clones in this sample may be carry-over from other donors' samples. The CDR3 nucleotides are TGTGCCAGTAGACTTCTCGGGGAAAACTATGGCTACACCTTC. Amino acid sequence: CASRLLGENYGYTF.